The clone carrying this TCR beta chain was counted a few times. No antigen is known for it. CDR3 size: 13 residues. V was trimmed by 6 bases and J by 2 bases, leaving 10 bases between them. These data come from a study of T cells after yellow fever vaccination. Universal primer sites and UMIs were introduced during 5'RACE template-switching synthesis of TCR cDNA. TCRdb reanalysed the 5' RACE reads using MiXCR and keeps one entry per CDR3 protein. The sample lists about 400,000 distinct CDR3 sequences; around a tenth were seen once. Overall study findings and caveats: The bulk population could contribute abundant contaminating clonotypes to FACS-sorted repertoires. The CD4 and CD8 compartments had a small share of their clonotypes in common. A large majority of primary-vaccination clones showed up again after the booster (96% CD4, 88% CD8).

The chain recombines TRBV12-3 or TRBV12-4 with TRBJ2-5; D is unclear. This specimen consisted of PBMCs, obtained on the day of the first yellow fever vaccination. The sequence was obtained from a man between 18 and 35 years old who received the YFV17D yellow fever vaccine. The CDR3, as DNA: TGTGCCAGCAGATCCGGTTGGCAAGAGACCCAGTACTTC. It is translated as CASRSGWQETQYF.